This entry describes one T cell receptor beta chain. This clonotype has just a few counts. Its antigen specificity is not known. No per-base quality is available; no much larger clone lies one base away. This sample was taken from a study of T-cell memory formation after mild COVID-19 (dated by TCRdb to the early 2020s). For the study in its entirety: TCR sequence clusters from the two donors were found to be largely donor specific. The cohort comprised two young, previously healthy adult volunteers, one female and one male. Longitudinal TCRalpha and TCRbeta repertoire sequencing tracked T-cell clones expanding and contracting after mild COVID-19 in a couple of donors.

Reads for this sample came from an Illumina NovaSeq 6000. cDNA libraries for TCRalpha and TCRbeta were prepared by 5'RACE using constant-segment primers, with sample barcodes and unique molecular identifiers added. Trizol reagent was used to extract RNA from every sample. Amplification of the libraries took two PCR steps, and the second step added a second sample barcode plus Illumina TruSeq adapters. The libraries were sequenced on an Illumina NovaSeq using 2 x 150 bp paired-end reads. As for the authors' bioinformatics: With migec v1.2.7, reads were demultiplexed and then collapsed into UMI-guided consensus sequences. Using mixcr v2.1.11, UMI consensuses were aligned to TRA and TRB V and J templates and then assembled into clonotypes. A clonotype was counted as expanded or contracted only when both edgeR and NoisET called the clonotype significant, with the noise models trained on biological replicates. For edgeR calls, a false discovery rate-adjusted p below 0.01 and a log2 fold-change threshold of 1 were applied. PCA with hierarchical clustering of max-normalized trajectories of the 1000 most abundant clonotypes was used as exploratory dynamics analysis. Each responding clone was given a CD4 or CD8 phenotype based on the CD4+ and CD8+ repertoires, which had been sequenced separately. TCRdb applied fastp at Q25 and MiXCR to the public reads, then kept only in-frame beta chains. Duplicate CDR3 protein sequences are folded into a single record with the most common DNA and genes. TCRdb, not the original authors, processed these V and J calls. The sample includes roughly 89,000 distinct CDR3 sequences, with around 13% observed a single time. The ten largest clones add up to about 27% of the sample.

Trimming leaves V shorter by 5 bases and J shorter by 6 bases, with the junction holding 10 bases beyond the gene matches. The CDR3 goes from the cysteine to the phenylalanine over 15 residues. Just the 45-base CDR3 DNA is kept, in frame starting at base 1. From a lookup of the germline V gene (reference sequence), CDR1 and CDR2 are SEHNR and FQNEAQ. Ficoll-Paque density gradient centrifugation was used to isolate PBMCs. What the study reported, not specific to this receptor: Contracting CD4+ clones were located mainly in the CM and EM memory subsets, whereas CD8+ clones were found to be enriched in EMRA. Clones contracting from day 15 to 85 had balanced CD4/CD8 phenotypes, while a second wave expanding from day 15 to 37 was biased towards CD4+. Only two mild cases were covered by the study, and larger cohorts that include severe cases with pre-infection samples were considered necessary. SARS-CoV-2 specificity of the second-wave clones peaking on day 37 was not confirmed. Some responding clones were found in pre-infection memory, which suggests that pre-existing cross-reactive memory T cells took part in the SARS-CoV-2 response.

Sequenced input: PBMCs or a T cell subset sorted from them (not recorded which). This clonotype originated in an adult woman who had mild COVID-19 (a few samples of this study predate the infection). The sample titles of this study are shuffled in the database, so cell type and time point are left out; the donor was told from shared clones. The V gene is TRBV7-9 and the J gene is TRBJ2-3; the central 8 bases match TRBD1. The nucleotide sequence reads TGTGCCAGCAGCCTCCGCCAGGGGGCGTTGGATACGCAGTATTTT. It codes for CASSLRQGALDTQYF. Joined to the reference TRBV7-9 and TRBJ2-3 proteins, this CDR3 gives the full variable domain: DTGVSQNPRHKITKRGQNVTFRCDPISEHNRLYWYRQTLGQGPEFLTYFQNEAQLEKSRLLSDRFSAERPKGSFSTLEIQRTEQGDSAMYLCASSLRQGALDTQYFGPGTRLTVL.